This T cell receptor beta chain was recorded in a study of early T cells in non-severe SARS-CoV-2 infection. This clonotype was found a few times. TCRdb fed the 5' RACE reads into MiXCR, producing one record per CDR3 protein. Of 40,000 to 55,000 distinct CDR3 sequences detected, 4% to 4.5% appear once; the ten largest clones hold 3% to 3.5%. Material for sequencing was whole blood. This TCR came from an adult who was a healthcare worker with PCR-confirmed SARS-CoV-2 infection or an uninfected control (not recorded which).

CDR3 loop: CSVEQQTDTQYF. The CDR3 nucleotides read TGCAGCGTTGAACAACAGACAGATACGCAGTATTTT. The V gene is TRBV29-1, the J gene TRBJ2-3, with D hard to call. Germline CDR1 and CDR2: SQVTM and ANQGSEA. V dropped 2 bases and J dropped 3 bases, with 6 bases sitting between them. CDR3 length equals 12 residues.